The 3 T cell receptor beta chains below all came from one sample that was sequenced in a study of blood T cells in healthy people across ages. Primers used in a second PCR of roughly 6 to 12 cycles were a sample-barcoded 5' primer and a J-beta primer mix. From the 5' RACE reads, TCRdb called clonotypes with MiXCR, one entry per CDR3 protein. The table records 1.5 million to 2 million distinct CDR3 sequences, 28% of them present only once. Sample: blood. The receptors stem from a woman in her 30s in good health.

This clonotype was recorded once. V usage is TRBV3-1 and J usage is TRBJ1-2; 8 bases match TRBD1. The ends lost 0 bases at V and 7 bases at J; junction bases unmatched: 4. CDR1 is LGHDT and CDR2 is YNNKEL in the germline V gene (reference sequence). CDR3 length: 14 residues. The CDR3 region is CASSQDRGQAGYTF. As DNA, the CDR3 is TGTGCCAGCAGCCAAGACAGGGGGCAAGCTGGCTACACCTTC.

This clonotype was detected once. A much larger clone is a single base away; this may be a read error. The gene calls are TRBV7-9 and TRBJ2-1, with 14 bases matching TRBD2. The CDR3 consists of 16 residues. With V trimmed by 5 bases and J by 7 bases, 7 bases remained unmatched. Germline V gene sequence: CDR1 SEHNR, CDR2 FQNEAQ (reference sequence). CDR3 sequence (DNA): TGTGCCAGCAGCCCCTCCGGGACTAGCGGGGGTAATGAGCAGTTCTTC. As protein: CASSPSGTSGGNEQFF.

This clonotype was seen ten or more times. The chain's CDR3 is CASSVRVAGANVLTF. The CDR3 DNA follows: TGTGCCAGCAGCGTCAGGGTCGCTGGGGCCAACGTCCTGACTTTC. The chain has TRBV7-9 and TRBJ2-6; D may be TRBD1 (5 bases). Germline assignment: CDR1 SEHNR and CDR2 FQNEAQ (reference sequence). The CDR3 sequence is 15 residues long. V was trimmed by 5 bases and J by 2 bases, leaving 10 bases between them.